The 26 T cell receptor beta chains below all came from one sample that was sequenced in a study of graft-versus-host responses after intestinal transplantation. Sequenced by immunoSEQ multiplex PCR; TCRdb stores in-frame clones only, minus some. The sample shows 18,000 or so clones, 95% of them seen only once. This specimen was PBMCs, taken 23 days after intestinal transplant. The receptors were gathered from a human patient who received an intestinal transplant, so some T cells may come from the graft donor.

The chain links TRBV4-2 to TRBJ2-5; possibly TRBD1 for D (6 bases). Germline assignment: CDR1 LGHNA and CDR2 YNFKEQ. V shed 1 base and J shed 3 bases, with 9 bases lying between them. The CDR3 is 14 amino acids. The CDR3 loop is CASSQGTAEETQYF. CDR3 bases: TGTGCCAGCAGCCAAGGGACAGCAGAAGAGACCCAGTACTTC.

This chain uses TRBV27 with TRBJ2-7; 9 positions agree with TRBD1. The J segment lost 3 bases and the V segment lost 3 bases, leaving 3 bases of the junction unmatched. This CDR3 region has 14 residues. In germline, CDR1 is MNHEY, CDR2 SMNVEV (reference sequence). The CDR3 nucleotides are TGTGCCAGCAGTTTCCGGGACAGGGACTACGAGCAGTACTTC. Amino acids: CASSFRDRDYEQYF.

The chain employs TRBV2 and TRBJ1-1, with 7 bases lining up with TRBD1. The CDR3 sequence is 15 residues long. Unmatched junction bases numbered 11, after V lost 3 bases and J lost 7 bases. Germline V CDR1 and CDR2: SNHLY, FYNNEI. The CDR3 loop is CASSEQGERGGEAFF. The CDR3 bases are TGTGCCAGCAGTGAGCAGGGGGAACGGGGAGGTGAAGCTTTCTTT.

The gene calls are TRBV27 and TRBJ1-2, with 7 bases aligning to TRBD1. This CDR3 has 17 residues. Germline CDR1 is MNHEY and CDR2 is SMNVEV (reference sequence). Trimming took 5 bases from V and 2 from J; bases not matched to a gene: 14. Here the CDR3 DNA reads TGTGCCAGCAGTCCCCAAATTAGCGGGACAGTCAACTATGGCTACACCTTC. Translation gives CASSPQISGTVNYGYTF.

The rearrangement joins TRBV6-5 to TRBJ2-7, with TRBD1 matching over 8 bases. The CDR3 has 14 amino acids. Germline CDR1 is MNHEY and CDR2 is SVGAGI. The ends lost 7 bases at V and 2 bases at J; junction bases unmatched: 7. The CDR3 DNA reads TGTGCCAGCAAAACTGACAGGGGAGCCTACGAGCAGTACTTC. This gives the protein CASKTDRGAYEQYF.

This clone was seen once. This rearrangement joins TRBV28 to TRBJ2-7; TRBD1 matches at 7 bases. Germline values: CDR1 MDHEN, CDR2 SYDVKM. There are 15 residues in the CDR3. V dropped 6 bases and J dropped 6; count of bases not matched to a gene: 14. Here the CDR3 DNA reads TGTGCCAGCAGGACCTTACGGGACAGCGTGGGCGAGCAGTACTTC. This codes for CASRTLRDSVGEQYF.

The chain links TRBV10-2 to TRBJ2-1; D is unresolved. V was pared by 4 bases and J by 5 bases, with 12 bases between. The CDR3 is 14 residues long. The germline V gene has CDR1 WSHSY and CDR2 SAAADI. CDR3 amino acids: CASSACDLNNEQFF. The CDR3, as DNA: TGCGCCAGCAGTGCCTGCGACCTCAACAATGAGCAGTTCTTC.

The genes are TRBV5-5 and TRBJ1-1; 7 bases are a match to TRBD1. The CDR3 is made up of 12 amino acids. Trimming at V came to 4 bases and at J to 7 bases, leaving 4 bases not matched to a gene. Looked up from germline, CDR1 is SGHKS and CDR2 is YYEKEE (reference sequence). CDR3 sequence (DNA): TGTGCCAGCAGCCCTGGGACAGTTGAAGCTTTCTTT. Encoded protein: CASSPGTVEAFF.

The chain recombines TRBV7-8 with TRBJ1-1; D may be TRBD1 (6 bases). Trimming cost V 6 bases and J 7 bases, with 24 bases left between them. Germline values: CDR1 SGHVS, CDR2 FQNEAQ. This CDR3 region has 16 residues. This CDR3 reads CASRVGPEDSRLEAFF. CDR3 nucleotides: TGTGCCAGCAGGGTGGGGCCTGAGGACAGCCGGCTTGAAGCTTTCTTT.

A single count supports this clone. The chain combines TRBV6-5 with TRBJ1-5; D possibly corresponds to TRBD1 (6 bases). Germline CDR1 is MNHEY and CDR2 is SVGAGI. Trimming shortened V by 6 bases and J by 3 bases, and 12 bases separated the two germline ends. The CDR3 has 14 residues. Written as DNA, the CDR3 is TGTGCCAGCAGCCTCCGACAGGCCAATCAGCCCCAGCATTTT. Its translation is CASSLRQANQPQHF.

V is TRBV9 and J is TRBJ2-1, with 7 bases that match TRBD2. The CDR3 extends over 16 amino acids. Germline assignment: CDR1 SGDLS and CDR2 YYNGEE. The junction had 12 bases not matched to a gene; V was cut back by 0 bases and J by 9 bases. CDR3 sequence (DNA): TGTGCCAGCAGCGTAGTGGGCGGGAGCTCTCAGCGTGAGCAGTTCTTC. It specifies CASSVVGGSSQREQFF. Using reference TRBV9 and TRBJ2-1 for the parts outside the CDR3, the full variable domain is DSGVTQTPKHLITATGQRVTLRCSPRSGDLSVYWYQQSLDQGLQFLIQYYNGEERAKGNILERFSAQQFPDLHSELNLSSLELGDSALYFCASSVVGGSSQREQFFGPGTRLTVL.

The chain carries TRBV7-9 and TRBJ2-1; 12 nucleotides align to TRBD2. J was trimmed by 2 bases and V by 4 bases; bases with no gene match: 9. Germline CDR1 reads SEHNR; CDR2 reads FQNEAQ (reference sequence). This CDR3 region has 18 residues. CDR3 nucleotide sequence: TGTGCCAGCAGCTCCCCCCGACTAGCGGGAGAGGCCTACAATGAGCAGTTCTTC. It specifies CASSSPRLAGEAYNEQFF.

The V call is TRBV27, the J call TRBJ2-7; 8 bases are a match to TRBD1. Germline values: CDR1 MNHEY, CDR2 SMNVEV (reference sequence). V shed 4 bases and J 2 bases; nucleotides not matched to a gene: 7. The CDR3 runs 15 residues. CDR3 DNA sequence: TGTGCCAGCAGTTACGCCCGGGGACAGGCCTACGAGCAGTACTTC. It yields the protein CASSYARGQAYEQYF.

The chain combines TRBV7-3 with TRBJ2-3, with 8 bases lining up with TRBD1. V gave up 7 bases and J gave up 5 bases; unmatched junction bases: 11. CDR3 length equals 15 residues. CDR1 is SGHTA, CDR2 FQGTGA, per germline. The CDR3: CASTPAGGELDTQYF. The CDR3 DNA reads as TGTGCCAGCACCCCAGCAGGGGGCGAGTTAGATACGCAGTATTTT.

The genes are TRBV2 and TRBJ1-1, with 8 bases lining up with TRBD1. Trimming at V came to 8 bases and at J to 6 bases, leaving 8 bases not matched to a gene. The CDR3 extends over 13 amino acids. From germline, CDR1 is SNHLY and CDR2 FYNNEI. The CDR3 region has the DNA TGTGCCAGCCGATCTCAGGGGGCCGCTGAAGCTTTCTTT. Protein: CASRSQGAAEAFF.

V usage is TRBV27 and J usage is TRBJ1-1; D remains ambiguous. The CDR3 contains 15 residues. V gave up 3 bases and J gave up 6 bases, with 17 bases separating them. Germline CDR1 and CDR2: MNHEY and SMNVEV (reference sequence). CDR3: CASSLGWAGLSEAFF. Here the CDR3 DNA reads TGTGCCAGCAGTTTGGGTTGGGCAGGTCTTTCTGAAGCTTTCTTT.

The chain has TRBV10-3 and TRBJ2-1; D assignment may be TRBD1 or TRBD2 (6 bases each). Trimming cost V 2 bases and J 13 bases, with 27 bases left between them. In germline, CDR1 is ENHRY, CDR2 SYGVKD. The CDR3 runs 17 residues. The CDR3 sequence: CAISETPGAAEISRQFF. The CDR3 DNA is TGTGCCATCAGTGAGACCCCGGGGGCAGCGGAAATAAGCCGTCAGTTCTTC.

The CDR3 here is CASSQGVRANEKLFF. In nucleotides, the CDR3 is TGTGCCAGCAGTCAGGGGGTTAGGGCTAATGAAAAACTGTTTTTT. The chain is built from TRBV2 and TRBJ1-4; 7 nucleotides agree with TRBD1. V gave up 5 bases and J gave up 3 bases; unmatched junction bases: 6. Germline V gene lookup returns CDR1 SNHLY and CDR2 FYNNEI. The CDR3 totals 15 residues.

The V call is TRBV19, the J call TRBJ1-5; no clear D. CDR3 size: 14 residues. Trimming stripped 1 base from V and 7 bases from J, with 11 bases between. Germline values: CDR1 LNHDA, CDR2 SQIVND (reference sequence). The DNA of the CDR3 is TGTGCCAGTAGTATAGTTGGCGGATGGCAGCCCCAGCATTTT. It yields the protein CASSIVGGWQPQHF. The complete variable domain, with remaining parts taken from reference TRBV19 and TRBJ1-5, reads DGGITQSPKYLFRKEGQNVTLSCEQNLNHDAMYWYRQDPGQGLRLIYYSQIVNDFQKGDIAEGYSVSREKKESFPLTVTSAQKNPTAFYLCASSIVGGWQPQHFGDGTRLSIL.

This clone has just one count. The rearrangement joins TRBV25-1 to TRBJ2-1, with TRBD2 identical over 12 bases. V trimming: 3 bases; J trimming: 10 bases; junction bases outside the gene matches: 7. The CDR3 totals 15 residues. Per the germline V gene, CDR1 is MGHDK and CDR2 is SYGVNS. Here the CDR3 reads CASSDRTSGVVEQFF. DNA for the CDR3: TGTGCCAGCAGTGATCGGACTAGCGGGGTGGTCGAGCAGTTCTTC.

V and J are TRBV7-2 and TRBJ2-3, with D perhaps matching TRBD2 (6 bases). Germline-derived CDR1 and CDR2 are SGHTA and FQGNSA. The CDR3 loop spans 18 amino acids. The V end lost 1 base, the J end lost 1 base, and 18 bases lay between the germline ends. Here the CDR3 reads CASSLDLRLEVGTDTQYF. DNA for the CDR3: TGTGCCAGCAGCTTAGACCTGCGACTAGAGGTGGGCACAGATACGCAGTATTTT.

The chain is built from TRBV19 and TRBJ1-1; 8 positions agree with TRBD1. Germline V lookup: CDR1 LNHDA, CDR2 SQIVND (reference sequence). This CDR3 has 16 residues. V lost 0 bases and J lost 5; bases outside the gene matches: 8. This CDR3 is CASSIDHRGLETEAFF. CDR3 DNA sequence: TGTGCCAGTAGTATAGACCACAGGGGGTTGGAGACTGAAGCTTTCTTT.

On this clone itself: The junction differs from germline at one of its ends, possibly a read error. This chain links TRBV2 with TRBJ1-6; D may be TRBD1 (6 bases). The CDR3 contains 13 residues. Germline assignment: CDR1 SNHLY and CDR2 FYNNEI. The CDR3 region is CASREDSHSPFHF. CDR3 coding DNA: TGTGCCAGCAGGGAGGACAGCCACTCACCCTTCCACTTT. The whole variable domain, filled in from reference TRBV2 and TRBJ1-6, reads EPEVTQTPSHQVTQMGQEVILRCVPISNHLYFYWYRQILGQKVEFLVSFYNNEISEKSEIFDDQFSVERPDGSNFTLKIRSTKLEDSAMYFCASREDSHSPFHFGNGTRLTVT.

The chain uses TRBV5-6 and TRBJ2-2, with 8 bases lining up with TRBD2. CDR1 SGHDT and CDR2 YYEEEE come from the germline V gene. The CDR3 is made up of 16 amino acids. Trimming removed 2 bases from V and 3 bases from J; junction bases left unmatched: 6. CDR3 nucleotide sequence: TGTGCCAGCAGCTTCAGGACTAGCAGCCACACCGGGGAGCTGTTTTTT. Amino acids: CASSFRTSSHTGELFF.

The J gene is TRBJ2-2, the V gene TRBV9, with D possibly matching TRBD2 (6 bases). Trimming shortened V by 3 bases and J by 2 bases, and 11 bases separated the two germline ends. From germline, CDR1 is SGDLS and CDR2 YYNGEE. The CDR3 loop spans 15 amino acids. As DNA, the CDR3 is TGTGCCAGCAGCGGCGGGGACTTCAACACCGGGGAGCTGTTTTTT. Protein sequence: CASSGGDFNTGELFF.

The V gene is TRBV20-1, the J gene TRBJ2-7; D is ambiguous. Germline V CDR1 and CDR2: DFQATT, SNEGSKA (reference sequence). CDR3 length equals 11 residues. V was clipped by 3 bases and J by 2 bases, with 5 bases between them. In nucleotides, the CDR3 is TGCAGTGCTAGCGATGCCTACGAGCAGTACTTC. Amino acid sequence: CSASDAYEQYF.